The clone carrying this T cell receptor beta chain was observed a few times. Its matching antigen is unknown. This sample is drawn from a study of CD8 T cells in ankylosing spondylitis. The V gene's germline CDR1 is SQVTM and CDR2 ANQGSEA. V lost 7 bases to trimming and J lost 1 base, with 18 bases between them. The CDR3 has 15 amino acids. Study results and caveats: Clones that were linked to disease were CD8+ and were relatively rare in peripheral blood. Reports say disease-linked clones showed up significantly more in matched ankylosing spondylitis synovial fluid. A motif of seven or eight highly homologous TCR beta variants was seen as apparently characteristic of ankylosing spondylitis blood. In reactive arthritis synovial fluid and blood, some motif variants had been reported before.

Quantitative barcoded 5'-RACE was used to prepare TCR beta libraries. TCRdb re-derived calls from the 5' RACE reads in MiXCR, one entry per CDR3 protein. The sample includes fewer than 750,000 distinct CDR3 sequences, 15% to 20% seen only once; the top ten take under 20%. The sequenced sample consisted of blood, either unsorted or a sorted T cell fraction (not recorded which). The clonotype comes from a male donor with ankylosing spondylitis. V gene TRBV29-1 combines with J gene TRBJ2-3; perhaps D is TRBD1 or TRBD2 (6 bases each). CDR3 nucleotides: TGCAGCGGCAGGGGCGGGAAGACAGGCACAGATACGCAGTATTTT. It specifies CSGRGGKTGTDTQYF.